This TCR beta chain was identified during a study of T-cell reconstitution after alpha-beta-depleted transplantation in children. This CDR3 is 13 amino acids long. After removal of 2 bases from V and 7 bases from J, the junction contained 4 bases not matched to a gene. The germline V gene encodes CDR1 MNHEY and CDR2 SVGEGT. Preparation of the TCRbeta library used unique molecular identifiers. TCRdb recomputed calls from the PCR reads with MiXCR, one row per CDR3 protein. The sample yields about 350,000 distinct CDR3 sequences, 10% to 15% seen once. This clonotype was detected a few times. This sample comprised PBMCs, obtained from the stem cell graft. J is TRBJ1-2 and V is TRBV6-2 or TRBV6-3, with TRBD1 matching over 7 bases. This receptor was taken from a human donor who donated a stem cell graft to a child with Fanconi anemia. For the CDR3, the DNA is TGTGCCAGCAGTTACGCAGCAGGGGGTGGCTACACCTTC. This sequence encodes CASSYAAGGGYTF.